The next 8 T cell receptor beta chains were all read from a single sample in a study of identical twins. TCRdb fed the 5' RACE reads into MiXCR, producing one record per CDR3 protein. The sample comprises more than 200,000 distinct CDR3 sequences, less than 10% of which are singletons, and 5% to 6% rests with the top ten. The sample was memory (CD45RO+) T cells sorted from blood. Source of these receptors: a woman aged 18-29 years in good health.

This chain connects TRBV27 to TRBJ1-2; 7 bases are shared with TRBD1. Germline CDR1 and CDR2: MNHEY and SMNVEV (reference sequence). The CDR3 runs to 13 residues. V lost 4 bases to trimming and J lost 8 bases; unmatched junction nucleotides: 7. CDR3 protein: CASSSTGAEGYTF. As DNA, the CDR3 is TGTGCCAGCAGTTCTACAGGGGCAGAGGGCTACACCTTC.

The table lists this clonotype with many counts. The rearrangement links TRBV20-1 to TRBJ2-7; D unclear. With 0 bases removed from V and 4 bases from J, the gap between germline ends came to 7 bases. In germline, CDR1 is DFQATT, CDR2 SNEGSKA (reference sequence). This CDR3 has 12 amino acids. The CDR3 loop reads CSAREVEYEQYF. For the CDR3, the DNA is TGCAGTGCTAGAGAAGTCGAGTACGAGCAGTACTTC.

The CDR3 spells CSARGALAMNEQYF. In DNA form, the CDR3 reads TGCAGTGCTAGGGGGGCACTAGCAATGAACGAGCAGTACTTC. This chain uses TRBV20-1 with TRBJ2-7; D tentatively fits TRBD1 or TRBD2 (6 bases each). The V end lost 3 bases, the J end lost 5 bases, and 17 bases lay between the germline ends. The length of the CDR3 is 14 residues. Looked up from germline, CDR1 is DFQATT and CDR2 is SNEGSKA (reference sequence).

The rearrangement links TRBV7-3 to TRBJ2-1, with 9 nucleotides matching TRBD2. Unmatched junction bases numbered 6, after V lost 5 bases and J lost 4 bases. This CDR3 contains 15 residues. Germline assignment: CDR1 SGHTA and CDR2 FQGTGA. The CDR3 here is CASSLLAGHYNEQFF. DNA for the CDR3: TGTGCCAGCAGCCTGCTAGCGGGGCATTACAATGAGCAGTTCTTC.

This clonotype was counted between two and nine times. The chain couples TRBV12-3 or TRBV12-4 to TRBJ1-5; a possible D gene is TRBD1 (6 bases). Trimming shortened V by 5 bases and J by 7 bases, and 15 bases separated the two germline ends. There are 14 residues in the CDR3. CDR3 region: CASSPNRDRQPQHF. CDR3 DNA sequence: TGTGCCAGCAGTCCAAACAGGGATCGGCAGCCCCAGCATTTT.

This clonotype occurred a few times. The chain carries TRBV5-1 and TRBJ2-1, with D possibly matching TRBD2 (6 bases). V was shortened by 0 bases and J by 1 base, with 8 bases between the two germline ends. The CDR3 spans 15 residues. CDR1 is SGHRS and CDR2 is YFSETQ in the germline V gene. The CDR3 sequence: CASSLGGTSYNEQFF. The CDR3, as DNA: TGCGCCAGCAGCTTGGGTGGGACTTCCTACAATGAGCAGTTCTTC.

This rearrangement joins TRBV24-1 to TRBJ1-5; possibly TRBD1 for D (5 bases). The germline V and J ends were trimmed by 11 bases and 0 bases, with 13 bases remaining between them. Germline-derived CDR1 and CDR2 are KGHDR and SFDVKD. The length of the CDR3 is 14 residues. CDR3 coding DNA: TGTGCCAGCAGCCTGAGGGGTAGCAATCAGCCCCAGCATTTT. Translated: CASSLRGSNQPQHF.

This clonotype came up a few times. V and J are TRBV20-1 and TRBJ2-7; 7 nucleotides match TRBD2. The junction had 8 bases not matched to a gene; V was cut back by 6 bases and J by 9 bases. Germline V gene sequence: CDR1 DFQATT, CDR2 SNEGSKA (reference sequence). The CDR3 is 11 residues long. Here the CDR3 DNA reads TGCAGTGCCCCCCGGGGGGAGGGGCAGTACTTC. Translated: CSAPRGEGQYF.